This T cell receptor beta chain originates from a study of cytomegalovirus exposure and HLA in healthy donors. Study-wide results and limits: In a later analysis, TCR association rates varied by HLA locus: DRB1 most, HLA-C fewest. Per published accounts, TCR beta sequences correctly predicted the HLA-A and HLA-B alleles of most subjects. TCR beta sequences numbering around 15,000 were associated with HLA alleles at 0.05 false discovery rate in a later analysis.

The CDR3 runs to 15 residues. Germline CDR1 is SGHNT and CDR2 is YENEEA. The V end was cut by 5 bases, the J end by 4 bases, with 14 bases between. The PCR used 60 Vbeta and 13 Jbeta primers. The repertoire was sequenced with immunoSEQ multiplex PCR; TCRdb's copy has only in-frame clones and lacks some. This table holds some 48,000 clones. For this clone: Its target is unknown.

Sequencing was carried out using PBMCs. The chain links TRBV11-3 to TRBJ2-2, with D unclear. The source of this sequence is a woman in her thirties or forties in good health and CMV-seronegative. The chain's CDR3 is CASSPAPQSTGELFF. CDR3 sequence (DNA): TGTGCCAGCAGCCCCGCCCCACAGAGCACCGGGGAGCTGTTTTTT.